This T cell receptor beta chain is from a study of identical twins. Everyone who donated was a healthy Caucasian. TCRdb redid the calling of the 5' RACE reads with MiXCR, one entry per CDR3 protein. The table includes approximately 600,000 distinct CDR3 sequences, 9.5% to 10% detected once. Study-level findings and limits: Abundant beta clonotypes from cord blood had fewer insertions, unlike memory repertoires, which showed none. With monozygotic twins, out-of-frame TCR alpha sharing exceeded what models estimated.

The V end lost 3 bases, the J end lost 5 bases, and 13 bases lay between the germline ends. Germline lookup yields CDR1 SQVTM and CDR2 ANQGSEA. The CDR3 has 13 residues. Concerning this clonotype itself: Its cognate antigen is unknown.

These sequences were also reported in another study, on yellow fever vaccine responses in identical twins.

The chain uses TRBV29-1 and TRBJ2-5; D unresolved. The sample consisted of PBMCs. The sequence derives from a woman younger than 35 in good health. CDR3 region: CSVEPGLRETQYF. In DNA form, the CDR3 reads TGCAGCGTTGAGCCAGGCCTAAGGGAGACCCAGTACTTC.